This TCR beta chain was recovered during a study of PD-1 blockade in classical Hodgkin lymphoma. Libraries were prepared by immunoSEQ multiplex PCR; TCRdb keeps only in-frame clonotypes and omits some of them. The sample includes almost 8,500 clones, roughly 80% of them seen just once. Regarding time point: cycle 4 day 1 (C4D1), after around six weeks of nivolumab. All the patients suffered relapse after autologous stem cell transplantation, and brentuximab vedotin exposure differed. It was by magnetic negative selection that CD8+ T cells were isolated from thawed PBMCs. With V trimmed by 0 bases and J by 1 base, 4 bases remained unmatched. Germline CDR1 is KGHSH and CDR2 is LQKENI. This CDR3 has 16 residues.

V and J are TRBV18 and TRBJ2-3; 7 bases agree with TRBD1. The sequenced sample was CD8+ T cells from blood, obtained before the fourth cycle of nivolumab. The receptor was isolated from a human donor with classical Hodgkin lymphoma. CDR3 sequence reads: CASSPPADRGTDTQYF. The CDR3 bases are TGTGCCAGCTCACCACCGGCTGACAGGGGCACAGATACGCAGTATTTT.